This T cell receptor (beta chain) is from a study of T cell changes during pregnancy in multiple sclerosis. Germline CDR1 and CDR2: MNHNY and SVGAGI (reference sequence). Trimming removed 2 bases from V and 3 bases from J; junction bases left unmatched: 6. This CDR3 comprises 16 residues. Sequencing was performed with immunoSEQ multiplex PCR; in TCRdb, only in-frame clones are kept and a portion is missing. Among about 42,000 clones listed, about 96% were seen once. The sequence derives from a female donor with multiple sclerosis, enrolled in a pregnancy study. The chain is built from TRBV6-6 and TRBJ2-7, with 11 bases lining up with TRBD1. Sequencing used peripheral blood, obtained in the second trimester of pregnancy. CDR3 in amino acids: CASSYATGTGGYEQYF. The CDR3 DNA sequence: TGTGCCAGCAGTTACGCCACCGGGACAGGGGGCTACGAGCAGTACTTC.